The 6 T cell receptor beta chains below come from one sample, sequenced in a study of OX40 agonist ivuxolimab in advanced cancers. Clones were sequenced by immunoSEQ multiplex PCR, and TCRdb holds only the in-frame ones, with some missing. The profile shows around 50,000 clones, about four fifths of them singletons. The starting material was CD4+ or CD8+ T cells sorted from blood, obtained in a trial of the OX40 agonist ivuxolimab. These receptors were taken from an adult with an advanced solid tumor such as melanoma, head and neck, liver or kidney cancer.

The CDR3 DNA reads TGTGCCAGCAGCTCTCGCCCCGGGGCGAGACTCTACGAGCAGTACTTC. It yields the protein CASSSRPGARLYEQYF. V usage is TRBV5-4 and J usage is TRBJ2-7; tentatively, D is TRBD1 or TRBD2 (5 bases each). Germline V lookup: CDR1 SGHNT, CDR2 YYREEE (reference sequence). The CDR3 covers 16 residues. V lost 3 bases and J 3 bases, leaving 19 bases between the germline ends.

The chain links TRBV5-4 to TRBJ1-1; D ambiguous. CDR3 length: 16 amino acids. V lost 0 bases and J 0 bases, leaving 12 bases between the germline ends. Germline loops: CDR1 SGHNT, CDR2 YYREEE (reference sequence). CDR3 loop: CASSLGGRRMNTEAFF. Here the CDR3 DNA reads TGTGCCAGCAGCTTGGGAGGGAGGAGGATGAACACTGAAGCTTTCTTT. The full variable domain, rest sourced from reference TRBV5-4 and TRBJ1-1, is ETGVTQSPTHLIKTRGQQVTLRCSSQSGHNTVSWYQQALGQGPQFIFQYYREEENGRGNFPPRFSGLQFPNYSSELNVNALELDDSALYLCASSLGGRRMNTEAFFGQGTRLTVV.

The CDR3 sequence: CASSFGGRREKLFF. CDR3 DNA sequence: TGTGCCAGCAGCTTCGGGGGGCGAAGGGAAAAACTGTTTTTT. The chain employs TRBV7-9 and TRBJ1-4; tentatively, D is TRBD1 (6 bases). This CDR3 contains 14 residues. Germline V lookup: CDR1 SEHNR, CDR2 FQNEAQ (reference sequence). V dropped 3 bases and J dropped 8 bases, with 13 bases sitting between them.

V usage is TRBV14 and J usage is TRBJ1-4; D remains ambiguous. V lost 4 bases and J lost 5, with 14 bases in between. Germline V gene data show CDR1 as SGHDN and CDR2 as FVKESK. The CDR3 has 15 amino acids. CDR3 DNA: TGTGCCAGCAGCCCCAAGTTGGACCGAAATGAAAAACTGTTTTTT. Translating gives CASSPKLDRNEKLFF.

The J gene is TRBJ2-2, the V gene TRBV5-5; no clear D. The germline CDR1 and CDR2 sequences are SGHKS and YYEKEE (reference sequence). The germline V and J ends were trimmed by 2 bases and 1 base, with 6 bases remaining between them. The CDR3 contains 14 residues. CDR3 DNA sequence: TGTGCCAGCAGCTTTAGGCTGAACACCGGGGAGCTGTTTTTT. Its translation is CASSFRLNTGELFF.

For the CDR3, the DNA is TGTGCCAGCAGTCGGCCTAGCGTTCCCTACGAGCAGTACTTC. As protein: CASSRPSVPYEQYF. The V gene is TRBV28, the J gene TRBJ2-7, with a weak D call TRBD2 (6 bases). The germline gives CDR1 MDHEN, CDR2 SYDVKM. Trimming took 5 bases from V and 2 from J, leaving 13 bases between them. The CDR3 is 14 amino acids.